The entry below describes one T cell receptor (beta chain). This entry belongs to a study of OX40 agonist ivuxolimab in advanced cancers. Some clones are missing from TCRdb's copy, which holds only in-frame ones; the method was immunoSEQ multiplex PCR. This repertoire shows approximately 28,000 clones, less than 85% found once; its top ten account for roughly 28%. The clonotype was recovered from an adult with an advanced solid tumor such as melanoma, head and neck, liver or kidney cancer. This specimen was CD4+ or CD8+ T cells sorted from blood, taken in a trial of the OX40 agonist ivuxolimab.

In nucleotides, the CDR3 is TGTGCCAGCAGCTTAGATAAAGTTTACGGGGCCAACGTCCTGACTTTC. Encoded protein: CASSLDKVYGANVLTF. The chain joins TRBV11-3 to TRBJ2-6, with unresolved D. This CDR3 contains 16 residues. Trimming took 0 bases from V and 4 from J, leaving 10 bases between them. In germline, CDR1 is SGHNT, CDR2 YENEEA. The entire variable domain, with the rest obtained from reference TRBV11-3 and TRBJ2-6, is as follows: EAGVVQSPRYKIIEKKQPVAFWCNPISGHNTLYWYLQNLGQGPELLIRYENEEAVDDSQLPKDRFSAERLKGVDSTLKIQPAELGDSAVYLCASSLDKVYGANVLTFGAGSRLTVL.